Below are 14 T cell receptor beta chains sequenced from a single sample in a study of blood T cell repertoires in COVID-19. Assay: immunoSEQ multiplex PCR; the TCRdb copy retains only in-frame clones and omits some. The data contain some 220,000 clones, approximately 83% of them singletons. The specimen sequenced was peripheral blood. These receptors were collected from a woman aged 30 to 39 with COVID-19, enrolled during active disease.

This sequence joins TRBV5-1 and TRBJ2-4; weak D call: TRBD1 (6 bases). The CDR3 is made up of 19 amino acids. From germline, CDR1 is SGHRS and CDR2 YFSETQ. With 0 bases removed from V and 0 bases from J, the gap between germline ends came to 19 bases. The CDR3 loop reads CASSLGAGARAIAKNIQYF. In DNA, the CDR3 is TGCGCCAGCAGCTTGGGGGCAGGGGCCCGCGCTATAGCCAAAAACATTCAGTACTTC.

This chain joins TRBV14 and TRBJ1-2, with D possibly matching TRBD1 (5 bases). This CDR3 is 14 amino acids long. Germline V CDR1 and CDR2: SGHDN, FVKESK. Deletions cut 0 bases from V and 2 bases from J, with 7 bases between. Here the CDR3 reads CASSQEDKNYGYTF. The CDR3 region has the DNA TGTGCCAGCAGCCAAGAGGACAAGAACTATGGCTACACCTTC.

The rearrangement uses TRBV11-2 and TRBJ2-3, with D unresolved. The CDR3 covers 15 residues. V lost 1 base and J 0 bases, leaving 8 bases between the germline ends. CDR1 and CDR2 from the germline V gene are SGHAT and FQNNGV. The CDR3 protein is CASSLGLVSTDTQYF. The CDR3 DNA sequence: TGTGCCAGCAGCTTAGGACTTGTAAGCACAGATACGCAGTATTTT. Full variable domain (missing parts from reference TRBV11-2 and TRBJ2-3): EAGVAQSPRYKIIEKRQSVAFWCNPISGHATLYWYQQILGQGPKLLIQFQNNGVVDDSQLPKDRFSAERLKGVDSTLKIQPAKLEDSAVYLCASSLGLVSTDTQYFGPGTRLTVL.

The gene calls are TRBV19 and TRBJ2-3; 12 nucleotides line up with TRBD2. The CDR3 runs to 21 residues. The germline V gene encodes CDR1 LNHDA and CDR2 SQIVND (reference sequence). The V segment lost 6 bases and the J segment 0 bases; nucleotides outside the gene matches: 19. The CDR3 is CASSLKTPVGLAGRSTDTQYF. The CDR3 bases are TGTGCCAGTAGCTTAAAAACCCCCGTAGGACTAGCGGGGAGAAGCACAGATACGCAGTATTTT.

The rearrangement joins TRBV28 to TRBJ2-7; no clear D gene. Germline values: CDR1 MDHEN, CDR2 SYDVKM. There are 13 residues in the CDR3. V gave up 9 bases and J gave up 1 base, with 13 bases separating them. CDR3 DNA sequence: TGTGCCAGTACCCAACGGTTTTCCTACGAGCAGTACTTC. Its protein is CASTQRFSYEQYF.

This rearrangement joins TRBV3-1 (or the pseudogene TRBV3-2) to TRBJ1-2, with TRBD1 matching 8 bases. Trimming took 0 bases from V and 7 from J; bases not matched to a gene: 13. This CDR3 has 17 residues. The germline CDR1 and CDR2 sequences are LGHDT and YNNKEL (reference sequence). Here the CDR3 DNA reads TGTGCCAGCAGCCAAGATCAGCGGGCAGGGGGCTTTACTGGCTACACCTTC. Its protein product is CASSQDQRAGGFTGYTF.

The chain employs TRBV10-3 and TRBJ1-1; 8 nucleotides agree with TRBD1. The junction had 3 bases not matched to a gene; V was cut back by 7 bases and J by 2 bases. Looked up from germline, CDR1 is ENHRY and CDR2 is SYGVKD. The CDR3 extends over 13 amino acids. CDR3 in DNA: TGTGCCATCAAGACAGGGGCTAACACTGAAGCTTTCTTT. Its translation: CAIKTGANTEAFF.

This clone was seen a few times. The V call is TRBV10-3, the J call TRBJ1-1, with no clear D. This CDR3 has 13 residues. Germline CDR1 reads ENHRY; CDR2 reads SYGVKD. V lost 3 bases, J lost 1 base, and 6 bases lay in between. For the CDR3, the DNA is TGTGCCATCAGTGAAGGAGGGAACACTGAAGCTTTCTTT. Its protein is CAISEGGNTEAFF.

V gene TRBV3-1 (or the pseudogene TRBV3-2) combines with J gene TRBJ2-5; 8 nucleotides align to TRBD2. V was pared by 0 bases and J by 5 bases, with 8 bases of the junction left unmatched. This CDR3 is built from 16 residues. Germline V lookup: CDR1 LGHDT, CDR2 YNNKEL (reference sequence). CDR3 bases: TGTGCCAGCAGCCAAGATTTTGGGCGGGGGGCGGAGACCCAGTACTTC. It yields the protein CASSQDFGRGAETQYF.

This clone was counted between two and nine times. The chain couples TRBV7-9 to TRBJ2-3; tentatively, D is TRBD2 (6 bases). V was shortened by 2 bases and J by 2 bases, with 11 bases between the two germline ends. CDR1 is SEHNR and CDR2 is FQNEAQ in the germline V gene (reference sequence). The CDR3 loop spans 15 amino acids. Here the CDR3 DNA reads TGTGCCAGCAGCTTAATGGGCGGGGACACAGATACGCAGTATTTT. This gives the protein CASSLMGGDTDTQYF.

The chain carries TRBV7-3 and TRBJ2-3, with D unclear. V shed 5 bases and J shed 0 bases, with 6 bases lying between them. This CDR3 comprises 13 residues. The germline CDR1 and CDR2 sequences are SGHTA and FQGTGA. The CDR3 sequence: CASSPPSTDTQYF. CDR3 bases: TGTGCCAGCAGCCCCCCTAGCACAGATACGCAGTATTTT.

V usage is TRBV6-2 or TRBV6-3 and J usage is TRBJ1-1, with a possible D match to TRBD1 (5 bases). Germline V gene data show CDR1 as MNHEY and CDR2 as SVGEGT. The CDR3 runs 11 residues. V lost 5 bases, J lost 11 bases, and 12 bases lay in between. This chain's CDR3 is CASSQRGRAFF. The CDR3 DNA sequence: TGTGCCAGCAGTCAGCGGGGCCGGGCTTTCTTT.

The chain recombines TRBV4-3 with TRBJ2-1; possible D gene TRBD2, 6 bases. Trimming shortened V by 0 bases and J by 0 bases, and 15 bases separated the two germline ends. This CDR3 spans 18 amino acids. Germline loops: CDR1 LGHNA, CDR2 YSLEER. CDR3: CASSQDPIAEDSYNEQFF. CDR3 nucleotides: TGCGCCAGCAGCCAAGATCCCATAGCGGAAGACTCCTACAATGAGCAGTTCTTC.

The chain combines TRBV5-4 with TRBJ2-5; the match to TRBD1 covers 10 bases. CDR1 is SGHNT, CDR2 YYREEE, per germline (reference sequence). This CDR3 has 14 amino acids. The junction had 1 base not matched to a gene; V was cut back by 0 bases and J by 5 bases. The CDR3 is CASSLGQGAETQYF. The CDR3 nucleotides read TGTGCCAGCAGCTTGGGACAGGGGGCGGAGACCCAGTACTTC.